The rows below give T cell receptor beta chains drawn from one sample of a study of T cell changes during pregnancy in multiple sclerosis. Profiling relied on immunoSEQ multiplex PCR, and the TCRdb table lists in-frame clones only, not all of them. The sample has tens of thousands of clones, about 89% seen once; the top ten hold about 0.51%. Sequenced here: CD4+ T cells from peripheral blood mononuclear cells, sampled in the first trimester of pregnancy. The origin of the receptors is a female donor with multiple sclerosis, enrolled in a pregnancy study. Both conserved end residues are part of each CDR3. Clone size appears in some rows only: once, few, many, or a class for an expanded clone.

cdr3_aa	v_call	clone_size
CASRAKTGTPGVGFF	TRBV7-2	-
CASSFGQGLNQPQHF	TRBV7-2	-
CASDRERYTEAFF	TRBV30	-
CASTRQRQNYGYTF	TRBV6-6	-
CASSVRGGGQFF	TRBV9	-
CASSYHRWGQPQHF	TRBV6-5	-
CASTPTTGYNSPLHF	TRBV6-6	-
CASRASGGTIYF	TRBV7-2	-
CASSLALDSYYEQYF	TRBV11-2	-
CASSAPSRGEAFF	TRBV6-1	-
CASSSSQGANVLTF	TRBV27	-
CSVRAGAGYTEAFF	TRBV29-1	once
CASSDITGLASYNEQFF	TRBV25-1	-